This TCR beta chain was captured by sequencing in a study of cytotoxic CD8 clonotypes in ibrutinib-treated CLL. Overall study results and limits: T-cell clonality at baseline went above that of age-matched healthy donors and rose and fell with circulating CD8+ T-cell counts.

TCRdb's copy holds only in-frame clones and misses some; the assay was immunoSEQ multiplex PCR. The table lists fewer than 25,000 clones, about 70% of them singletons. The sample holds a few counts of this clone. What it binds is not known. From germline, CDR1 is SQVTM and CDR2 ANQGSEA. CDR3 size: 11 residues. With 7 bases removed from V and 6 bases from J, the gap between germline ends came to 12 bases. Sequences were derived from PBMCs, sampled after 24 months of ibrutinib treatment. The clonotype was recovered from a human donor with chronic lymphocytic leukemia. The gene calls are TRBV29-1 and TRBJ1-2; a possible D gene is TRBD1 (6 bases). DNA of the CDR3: TGCAGCGCCCAAGGGGGGAATGGCTACACCTTC. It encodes CSAQGGNGYTF.